This paragraph covers one TCR beta chain sequence. These data originate in a study of blood T cell repertoires in COVID-19. Study-wide context: From T cells, B-cell-depleted T cells, or PBMCs came the material, which was cDNA or gDNA.

Some clones are missing from TCRdb's copy, which holds only in-frame ones; the method was immunoSEQ multiplex PCR. The data show fewer than 200,000 clones, with around four fifths seen just once and about 4.4% held by the top ten. The CDR3 runs to 14 residues. The V end was cut by 6 bases, the J end by 2 bases, with 11 bases between. Germline V gives CDR1 MNHEY, CDR2 SVGAGI. This receptor was taken from a woman in her forties or fifties who had recovered from COVID-19. The chain links TRBV6-5 to TRBJ1-5; maybe TRBD1 (6 bases). Material for sequencing was PBMCs or T cells enriched from blood (not recorded which). The CDR3 coding sequence is TGTGCCAGCAGGAGGACAGAGGGCAATCAGCCCCAGCATTTT. Translated, it gives CASRRTEGNQPQHF.